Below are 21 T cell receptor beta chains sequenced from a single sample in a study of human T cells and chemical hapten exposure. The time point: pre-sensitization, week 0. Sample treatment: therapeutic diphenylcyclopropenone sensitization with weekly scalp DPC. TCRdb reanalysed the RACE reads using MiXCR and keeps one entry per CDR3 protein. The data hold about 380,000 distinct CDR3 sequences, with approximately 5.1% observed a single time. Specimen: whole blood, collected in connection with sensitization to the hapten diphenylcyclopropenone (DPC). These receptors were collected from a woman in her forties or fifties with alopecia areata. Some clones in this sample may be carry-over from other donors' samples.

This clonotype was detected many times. As DNA, the CDR3 is TGCAGCGCGAGCCGGGACACCTACGAGCAGTACTTC. Its protein is CSASRDTYEQYF. This chain connects TRBV29-1 to TRBJ2-7; TRBD1 is a possible D gene (6 bases). Germline loops: CDR1 SQVTM, CDR2 ANQGSEA. This CDR3 has 12 amino acids. V lost 7 bases and J lost 2, with 12 bases in between.

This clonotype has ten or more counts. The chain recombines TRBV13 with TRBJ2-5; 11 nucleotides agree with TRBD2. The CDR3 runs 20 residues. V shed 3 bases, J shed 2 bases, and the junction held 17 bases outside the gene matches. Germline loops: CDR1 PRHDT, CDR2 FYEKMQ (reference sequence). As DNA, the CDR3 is TGTGCCAGCAGCTTTTCCTCGGCATTAGGTAGCGGGGGGGTTCAAGAGACCCAGTACTTC. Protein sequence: CASSFSSALGSGGVQETQYF.

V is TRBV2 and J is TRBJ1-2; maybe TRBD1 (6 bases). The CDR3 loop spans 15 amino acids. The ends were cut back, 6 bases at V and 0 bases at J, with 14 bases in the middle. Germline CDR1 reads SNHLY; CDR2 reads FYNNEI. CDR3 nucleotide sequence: TGTGCCAGCAGCCCGCCGGGACAAGCTAACTATGGCTACACCTTC. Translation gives CASSPPGQANYGYTF. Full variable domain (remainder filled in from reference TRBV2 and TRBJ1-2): EPEVTQTPSHQVTQMGQEVILRCVPISNHLYFYWYRQILGQKVEFLVSFYNNEISEKSEIFDDQFSVERPDGSNFTLKIRSTKLEDSAMYFCASSPPGQANYGYTFGSGTRLTVV.

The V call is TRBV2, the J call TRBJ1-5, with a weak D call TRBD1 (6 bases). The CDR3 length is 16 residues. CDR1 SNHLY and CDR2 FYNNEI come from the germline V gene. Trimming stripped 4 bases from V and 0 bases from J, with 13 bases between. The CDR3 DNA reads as TGTGCCAGCAGTGGGGTACAGGGCTATAGCAATCAGCCCCAGCATTTT. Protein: CASSGVQGYSNQPQHF. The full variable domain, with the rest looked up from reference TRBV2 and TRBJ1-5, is EPEVTQTPSHQVTQMGQEVILRCVPISNHLYFYWYRQILGQKVEFLVSFYNNEISEKSEIFDDQFSVERPDGSNFTLKIRSTKLEDSAMYFCASSGVQGYSNQPQHFGDGTRLSIL.

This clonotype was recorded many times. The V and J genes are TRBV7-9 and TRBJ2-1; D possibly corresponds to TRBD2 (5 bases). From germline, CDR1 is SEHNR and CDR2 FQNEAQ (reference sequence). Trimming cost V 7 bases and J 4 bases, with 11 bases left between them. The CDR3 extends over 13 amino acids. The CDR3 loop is CASTASGYNEQFF. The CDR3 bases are TGTGCCAGCACCGCGAGCGGTTACAATGAGCAGTTCTTC.

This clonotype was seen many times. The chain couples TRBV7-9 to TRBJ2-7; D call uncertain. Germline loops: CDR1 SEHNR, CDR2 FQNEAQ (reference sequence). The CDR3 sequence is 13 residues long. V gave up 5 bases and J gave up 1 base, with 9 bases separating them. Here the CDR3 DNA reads TGTGCCAGCAGCCCCCCCCCGTCCTACGAGCAGTACTTC. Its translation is CASSPPPSYEQYF.

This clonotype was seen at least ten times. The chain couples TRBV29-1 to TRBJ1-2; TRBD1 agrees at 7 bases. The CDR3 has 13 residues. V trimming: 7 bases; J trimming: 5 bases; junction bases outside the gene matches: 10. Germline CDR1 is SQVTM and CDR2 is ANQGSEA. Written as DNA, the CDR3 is TGCAGCGCAGTCGTCGGGACAGCTTATGGCTACACCTTC. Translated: CSAVVGTAYGYTF. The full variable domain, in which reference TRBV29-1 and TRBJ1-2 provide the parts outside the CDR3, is SAVISQKPSRDICQRGTSLTIQCQVDSQVTMMFWYRQQPGQSLTLIATANQGSEATYESGFVIDKFPISRPNLTFSTLTVSNMSPEDSSIYLCSAVVGTAYGYTFGSGTRLTVV.

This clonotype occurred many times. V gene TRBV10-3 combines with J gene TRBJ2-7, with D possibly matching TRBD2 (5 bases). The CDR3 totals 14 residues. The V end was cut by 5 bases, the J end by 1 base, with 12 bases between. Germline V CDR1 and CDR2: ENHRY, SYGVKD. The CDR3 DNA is TGTGCCATCAGTACTCTCGGGGATTCCTACGAGCAGTACTTC. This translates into CAISTLGDSYEQYF.

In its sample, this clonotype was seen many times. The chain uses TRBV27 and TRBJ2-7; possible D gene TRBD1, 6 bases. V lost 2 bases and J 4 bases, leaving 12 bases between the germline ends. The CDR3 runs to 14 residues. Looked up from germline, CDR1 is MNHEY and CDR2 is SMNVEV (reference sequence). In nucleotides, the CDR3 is TGTGCCAGCAGTTTAGGAAGGGGGACATACGAGCAGTACTTC. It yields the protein CASSLGRGTYEQYF.

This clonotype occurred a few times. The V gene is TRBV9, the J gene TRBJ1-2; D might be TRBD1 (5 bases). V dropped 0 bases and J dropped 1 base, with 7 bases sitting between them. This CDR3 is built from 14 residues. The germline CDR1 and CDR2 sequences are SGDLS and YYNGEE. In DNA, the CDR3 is TGTGCCAGCAGCGTAGGAGGGGTTAACTATGGCTACACCTTC. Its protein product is CASSVGGVNYGYTF. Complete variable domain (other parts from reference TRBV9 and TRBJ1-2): DSGVTQTPKHLITATGQRVTLRCSPRSGDLSVYWYQQSLDQGLQFLIQYYNGEERAKGNILERFSAQQFPDLHSELNLSSLELGDSALYFCASSVGGVNYGYTFGSGTRLTVV.

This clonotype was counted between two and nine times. As DNA, the CDR3 is TGTGCCAGCAGTCCCTTTCTAAACACTGAAGCTTTCTTT. Protein product: CASSPFLNTEAFF. This rearrangement joins TRBV27 to TRBJ1-1; D remains ambiguous. V was trimmed by 5 bases and J by 2 bases, leaving 9 bases between them. The germline CDR1 and CDR2 sequences are MNHEY and SMNVEV (reference sequence). The CDR3 extends over 13 amino acids.

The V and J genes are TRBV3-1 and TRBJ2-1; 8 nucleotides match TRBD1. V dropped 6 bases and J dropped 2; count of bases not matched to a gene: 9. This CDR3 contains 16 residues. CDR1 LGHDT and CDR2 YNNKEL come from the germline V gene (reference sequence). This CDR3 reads CASSSTGGLAYNEQFF. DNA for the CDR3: TGTGCCAGCAGTTCAACAGGGGGTCTCGCCTACAATGAGCAGTTCTTC.

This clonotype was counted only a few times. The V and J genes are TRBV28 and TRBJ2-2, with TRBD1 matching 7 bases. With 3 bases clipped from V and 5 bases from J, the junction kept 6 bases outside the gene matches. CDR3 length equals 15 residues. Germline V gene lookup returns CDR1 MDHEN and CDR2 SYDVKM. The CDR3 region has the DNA TGTGCCAGCAGTTTTAACACAGGGGTTACCGGGGAGCTGTTTTTT. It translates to CASSFNTGVTGELFF.

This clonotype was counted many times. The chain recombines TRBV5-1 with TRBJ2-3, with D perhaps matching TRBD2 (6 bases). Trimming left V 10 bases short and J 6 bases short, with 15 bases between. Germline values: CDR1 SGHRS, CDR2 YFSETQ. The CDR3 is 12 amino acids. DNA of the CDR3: TGCGCCGGGCGGGAAACCACGGATACGCAGTATTTT. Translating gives CAGRETTDTQYF.

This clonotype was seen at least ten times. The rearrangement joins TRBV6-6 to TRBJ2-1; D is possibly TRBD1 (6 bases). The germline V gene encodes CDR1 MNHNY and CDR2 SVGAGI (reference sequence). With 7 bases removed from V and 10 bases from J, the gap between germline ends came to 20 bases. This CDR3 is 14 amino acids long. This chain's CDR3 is CASIDRSIRGEQFF. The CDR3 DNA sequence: TGTGCCAGCATAGACAGGTCCATTAGGGGAGAGCAGTTCTTC.

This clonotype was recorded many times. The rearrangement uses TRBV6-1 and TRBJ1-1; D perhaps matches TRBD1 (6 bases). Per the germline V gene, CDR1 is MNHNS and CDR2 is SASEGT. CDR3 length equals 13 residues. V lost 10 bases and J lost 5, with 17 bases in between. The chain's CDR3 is CATTFLQGTEAFF. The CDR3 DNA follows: TGTGCCACCACCTTCCTCCAGGGGACTGAAGCTTTCTTT.

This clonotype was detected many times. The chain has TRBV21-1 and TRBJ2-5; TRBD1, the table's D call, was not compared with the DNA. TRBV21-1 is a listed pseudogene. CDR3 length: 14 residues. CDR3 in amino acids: CAPTDRGYRKTQYF. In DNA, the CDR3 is TGTGCCCCCACGGACAGGGGGTATCGAAAGACCCAGTACTTC.

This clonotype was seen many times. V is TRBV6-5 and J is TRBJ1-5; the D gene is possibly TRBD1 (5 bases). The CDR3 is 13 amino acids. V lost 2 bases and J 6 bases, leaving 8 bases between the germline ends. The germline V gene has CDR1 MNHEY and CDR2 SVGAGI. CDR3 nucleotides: TGTGCCAGCAGTTACGGGGGAGGTCAGCCCCAGCATTTT. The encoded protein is CASSYGGGQPQHF.

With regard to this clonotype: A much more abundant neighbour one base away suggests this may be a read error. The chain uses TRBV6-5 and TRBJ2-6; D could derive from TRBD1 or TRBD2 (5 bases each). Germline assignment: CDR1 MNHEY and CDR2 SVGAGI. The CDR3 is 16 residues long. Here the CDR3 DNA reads TGTGCCAGCAGTCAGACGAGGGGACCCGGGGCCAACGTCGTGACTTTC. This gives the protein CASSQTRGPGANVVTF.

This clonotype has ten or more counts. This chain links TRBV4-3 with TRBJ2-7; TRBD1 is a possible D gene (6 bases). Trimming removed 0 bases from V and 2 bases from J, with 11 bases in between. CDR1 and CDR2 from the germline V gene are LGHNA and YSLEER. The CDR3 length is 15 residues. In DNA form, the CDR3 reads TGCGCCAGCAGCCAAGATACAGGGCTCCCCTACGAGCAGTACTTC. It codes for CASSQDTGLPYEQYF.

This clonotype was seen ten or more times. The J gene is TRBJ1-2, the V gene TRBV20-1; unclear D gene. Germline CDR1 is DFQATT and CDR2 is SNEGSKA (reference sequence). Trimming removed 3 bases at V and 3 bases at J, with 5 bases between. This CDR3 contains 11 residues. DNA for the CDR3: TGCAGTGCTAGCACGCACTATGGCTACACCTTC. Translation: CSASTHYGYTF.